These T cell receptor beta chains were read from a single sample in a study of Ad26.COV2.S vaccination and SARS-CoV-2 variants. Sequencing used immunoSEQ multiplex PCR; TCRdb keeps in-frame clones, though not all of them. The profile covers about 470,000 clones, with less than 95% appearing a single time and approximately 4.5% taken by the ten largest. The starting material was peripheral blood, obtained in a trial of Ad26.COV2.S vaccine versus placebo. The receptors here all came from a person between 18 and 65 years old who received the Ad26.COV2.S COVID-19 vaccine or a placebo. Both conserved end residues are part of each CDR3. D genes are given only for firm matches. Clone size is given for some rows only: seen once, a few or many times, or a class if the clone is expanded.

clone_size	cdr3_length	d_call	j_call	v_call	cdr3_aa	cdr3_nt
.	12	.	TRBJ2-5	TRBV4-2	CASSQVEETQYF	TGTGCCAGCAGCCAAGTAGAGGAGACCCAGTACTTC
.	17	TRBD2	TRBJ2-3	TRBV13	CASSATATSGSYGTQYF	TGTGCCAGCAGCGCCACAGCGACTAGCGGGAGTTACGGTACGCAGTATTTT
once	14	.	TRBJ2-3	TRBV5-1	CASRPLMGTDTQYF	TGCGCCAGCCGGCCTCTAATGGGCACAGATACGCAGTATTTT
.	15	.	TRBJ1-2	TRBV27	CASSPGQWINYGYTF	TGTGCCAGCAGTCCCGGACAGTGGATAAACTATGGCTACACCTTC
.	15	.	TRBJ2-1	TRBV7-2	CASSPWAGSYNEQFF	TGTGCCAGCAGCCCCTGGGCGGGAAGCTACAATGAGCAGTTCTTC
.	15	TRBD2	TRBJ2-1	TRBV28	CASSAGLAGVDEQFF	TGTGCCAGCAGTGCTGGACTAGCGGGAGTTGATGAGCAGTTCTTC
.	14	TRBD2	TRBJ2-5	TRBV5-6	CASSPSGLAGIQYF	TGTGCCAGCAGCCCCTCGGGACTAGCGGGAATCCAGTACTTC
.	15	TRBD2	TRBJ2-5	TRBV6-6	CASSRPLAGLETQYF	TGTGCCAGCAGCCGCCCACTAGCGGGATTAGAGACCCAGTACTTC
.	16	TRBD2	TRBJ2-2	TRBV4-1	CASSQELTGGTGELFF	TGCGCCAGCAGCCAAGAGCTGACGGGAGGTACCGGGGAGCTGTTTTTT
once	14	TRBD1	TRBJ1-1	TRBV13	CASSFGTVNTEAFF	TGTGCCAGCAGCTTCGGGACAGTGAACACTGAAGCTTTCTTT
.	12	.	TRBJ2-1	TRBV6-2/TRBV6-3	CASSRPSNEQFF	TGTGCCAGCAGTCGTCCGTCCAATGAGCAGTTCTTC
once	16	TRBD2	TRBJ2-1	TRBV4-2	CASSQEVTLAGGEQFF	TGTGCCAGCAGCCAAGAAGTAACACTAGCGGGTGGTGAGCAGTTCTTC
.	16	.	TRBJ1-5	TRBV9	CASSVDSPRGNQPQHF	TGTGCCAGCAGCGTAGATAGCCCCCGGGGCAATCAGCCCCAGCATTTT
.	16	.	TRBJ2-6	TRBV18	CASSPQAVSGANVLTF	TGTGCCAGCTCACCACAGGCTGTCTCTGGGGCCAACGTCCTGACTTTC
once	13	.	TRBJ2-7	TRBV5-6	CASSPRVAYEQYF	TGTGCCAGCAGCCCCCGCGTAGCCTACGAGCAGTACTTC
.	13	.	TRBJ2-1	TRBV5-1	CASSLDPYNEQFF	TGCGCCAGCAGCTTGGATCCCTACAATGAGCAGTTCTTC
.	16	.	TRBJ2-1	TRBV6-7	CASSYSTAGPYNEQFF	TGTGCCAGCAGTTACTCGACAGCGGGCCCTTACAATGAGCAGTTCTTC
.	13	.	TRBJ2-1	TRBV15	CATSRATYNEQFF	TGTGCCACCAGCAGAGCTACCTACAATGAGCAGTTCTTC
.	15	.	TRBJ2-1	TRBV9	CASSVEGLKYNEQFF	TGTGCCAGCAGCGTAGAGGGGCTTAAATACAATGAGCAGTTCTTC
.	17	TRBD2	TRBJ2-1	TRBV7-6	CASSPRATSGIRNEQFF	TGTGCCAGCAGCCCTAGAGCAACTAGCGGGATCCGTAATGAGCAGTTCTTC
.	17	.	TRBJ1-6	TRBV20-1	CSASPFGTGRENSPLHF	TGCAGTGCTAGTCCCTTCGGGACGGGACGGGAAAATTCACCCCTCCACTTT
.	15	.	TRBJ2-3	TRBV5-1	CASSLAAASTDTQYF	TGCGCCAGCAGCTTGGCGGCGGCTAGCACAGATACGCAGTATTTT